This is a list of T cell receptor beta chains from one sample in a study of shared clonotypes between healthy human individuals. Assay: immunoSEQ multiplex PCR; the TCRdb copy retains only in-frame clones and omits some. The data contain roughly 2,300,000 clones, 92% of them singletons. Material for sequencing was naive CD4+ T cells from PBMCs. These receptors were obtained from a man aged 18 to 30 in good health. Some clones in this sample may be carry-over from other donors' samples. The CDR3 runs from the conserved cysteine through the conserved F or W. Fields, in order: D gene, V gene, clone size, J gene, CDR3 DNA, CDR3 protein. The D gene is left open where the match is weak. Size tells how often a clone was seen (once, few, many) or the class of an expanded clone, and some rows leave it out.

D gene: TRBD1
V gene: TRBV7-9
clone size: NA
J gene: TRBJ1-5
CDR3 DNA: TGTGCCAGCAGCTTGACAGGGGGTAGCAATCAGCCCCAGCATTTT
CDR3 protein: CASSLTGGSNQPQHF

D gene: TRBD2
V gene: TRBV5-1
clone size: NA
J gene: TRBJ2-3
CDR3 DNA: TGCGCCAGCAGCCCCACGATCTTCAGCGGGAGCGGAGATACGCAGTATTTT
CDR3 protein: CASSPTIFSGSGDTQYF

D gene: NA
V gene: TRBV14
clone size: NA
J gene: TRBJ1-4
CDR3 DNA: TGTGCCAGCAGCCAAAACAGGCTCCGTAATGAAAAACTGTTTTTT
CDR3 protein: CASSQNRLRNEKLFF

D gene: NA
V gene: TRBV19
clone size: NA
J gene: TRBJ1-1
CDR3 DNA: TGTGCCAGCCAGTATTTGGGATCCGGACACCCGAACACTGAAGCTTTCTTT
CDR3 protein: CASQYLGSGHPNTEAFF

D gene: NA
V gene: TRBV29-1
clone size: NA
J gene: TRBJ2-2
CDR3 DNA: TGCAGCGTTGCGAGGCACACCGGGGAGCTGTTTTTT
CDR3 protein: CSVARHTGELFF

D gene: TRBD1
V gene: TRBV28
clone size: NA
J gene: TRBJ1-5
CDR3 DNA: TGTGCCAGCAGGGGGACAGGGGCGAACAATCAGCCCCAGCATTTT
CDR3 protein: CASRGTGANNQPQHF

D gene: NA
V gene: TRBV5-1
clone size: NA
J gene: TRBJ1-3
CDR3 DNA: TGCGCCAGCAGCTTGGAGGCACCTGAGGCTGGAAACACCATATATTTT
CDR3 protein: CASSLEAPEAGNTIYF

D gene: NA
V gene: TRBV7-9
clone size: once
J gene: TRBJ2-3
CDR3 DNA: TGTGCCAGCAGTTACTCCACAGATACGCAGTATTTT
CDR3 protein: CASSYSTDTQYF

D gene: NA
V gene: TRBV5-1
clone size: NA
J gene: TRBJ2-5
CDR3 DNA: TGCGCCAGCAGCTTGGAAGGTACGGCCTACGAAGAGCAGTACTTC
CDR3 protein: CASSLEGTAYEEQYF

D gene: NA
V gene: TRBV30
clone size: NA
J gene: TRBJ1-5
CDR3 DNA: TGTGCCTGGAGCTTAGACAGCTACAATCAGCCCCAGCATTTT
CDR3 protein: CAWSLDSYNQPQHF

D gene: NA
V gene: TRBV5-6
clone size: NA
J gene: TRBJ2-5
CDR3 DNA: TGTGCCAGCAGCTTGGGCCCCCAAGAGACCCAGTACTTC
CDR3 protein: CASSLGPQETQYF

D gene: TRBD2
V gene: TRBV5-8
clone size: NA
J gene: TRBJ2-4
CDR3 DNA: TGTGCCAGCTCTTGGCGGCGGGAGGGAAACATTCAGTACTTC
CDR3 protein: CASSWRREGNIQYF

D gene: TRBD1
V gene: TRBV7-2
clone size: NA
J gene: TRBJ1-3
CDR3 DNA: TGTGCCAGCAGCTTGCTTGGACAGGGGGTTCCTGGAAACACCATATATTTT
CDR3 protein: CASSLLGQGVPGNTIYF

D gene: TRBD2
V gene: TRBV11-3
clone size: NA
J gene: TRBJ2-5
CDR3 DNA: TGTGCCAGCAGCTTCAGCGGGAGTGGAGAGACCCAGTACTTC
CDR3 protein: CASSFSGSGETQYF

D gene: TRBD2
V gene: TRBV28
clone size: NA
J gene: TRBJ2-6
CDR3 DNA: TGTGCCAGCAGCTCGGGGGGCTCTGGGGCCAACGTCCTGACTTTC
CDR3 protein: CASSSGGSGANVLTF

D gene: NA
V gene: TRBV28
clone size: NA
J gene: TRBJ2-1
CDR3 DNA: TGTGCCAGCAGTTTAATAGGACATGAGCAGTTCTTC
CDR3 protein: CASSLIGHEQFF

D gene: TRBD2
V gene: TRBV5-4
clone size: NA
J gene: TRBJ2-2
CDR3 DNA: TGTGCCAGCAGCTCACCAACTAGCGGGAGGTCCGGGGAGCTGTTTTTT
CDR3 protein: CASSSPTSGRSGELFF

D gene: NA
V gene: TRBV11-3
clone size: NA
J gene: TRBJ2-4
CDR3 DNA: TGTGCCAGCAGCCTATCCCCGACGGCTCCAGCCAAAAACATTCAGTACTTC
CDR3 protein: CASSLSPTAPAKNIQYF

D gene: NA
V gene: TRBV21-1
clone size: NA
J gene: TRBJ2-7
CDR3 DNA: TGTGCCAGCAGCAAACGCCGGGGGTCCTATCGGGTGGGAATCTACGAGCAGTACTTC
CDR3 protein: CASSKRRGSYRVGIYEQYF

D gene: TRBD2
V gene: TRBV5-6
clone size: NA
J gene: TRBJ2-7
CDR3 DNA: TGTGCCAGCAGCTTGGGGACCCTAGCGGGATTTTCCTACGAGCAGTACTTC
CDR3 protein: CASSLGTLAGFSYEQYF

D gene: NA
V gene: TRBV28
clone size: NA
J gene: TRBJ1-5
CDR3 DNA: TGTGCCAGCAGTGACCTGGGTGGCTTCGATCAGCCCCAGCATTTT
CDR3 protein: CASSDLGGFDQPQHF

D gene: TRBD1
V gene: TRBV5-1
clone size: NA
J gene: TRBJ2-5
CDR3 DNA: TGCGCCAGCAGCTCTGGGACAGGTCAAGAGACCCAGTACTTC
CDR3 protein: CASSSGTGQETQYF

D gene: NA
V gene: TRBV15
clone size: NA
J gene: TRBJ1-4
CDR3 DNA: TGTGCCACCAGCAGAGAGGGGGCGGCAACTAATGAAAAACTGTTTTTT
CDR3 protein: CATSREGAATNEKLFF

D gene: NA
V gene: TRBV2
clone size: once
J gene: TRBJ2-5
CDR3 DNA: TGTGCCAGCACCGGGAGCGAGACCCAGTACTTC
CDR3 protein: CASTGSETQYF

D gene: NA
V gene: TRBV14
clone size: NA
J gene: TRBJ2-5
CDR3 DNA: TGTGCCAGCAGCCAGGGGGTGGAGACCCAGTACTTC
CDR3 protein: CASSQGVETQYF

D gene: TRBD1
V gene: TRBV6-5
clone size: NA
J gene: TRBJ1-1
CDR3 DNA: TGTGCCAGCAGGATGGACAGGGGTATCGCTGAAGCTTTCTTT
CDR3 protein: CASRMDRGIAEAFF

D gene: NA
V gene: TRBV10-3
clone size: NA
J gene: TRBJ1-4
CDR3 DNA: TGTGCCATGCCAAGGGATCTTAATGAAAAACTGTTTTTT
CDR3 protein: CAMPRDLNEKLFF

D gene: NA
V gene: TRBV7-8
clone size: NA
J gene: TRBJ2-5
CDR3 DNA: TGTGCCAGCAGCTCCAGGACCCAAGAGACCCAGTACTTC
CDR3 protein: CASSSRTQETQYF

D gene: TRBD2
V gene: TRBV18
clone size: NA
J gene: TRBJ2-3
CDR3 DNA: TGTGCCAGCTCCGGGGGAGCGGGAGACACAGATACGCAGTATTTT
CDR3 protein: CASSGGAGDTDTQYF

D gene: NA
V gene: TRBV9
clone size: NA
J gene: TRBJ1-1
CDR3 DNA: TGTGCCAGCAGCGTAGGCGGGACACCCATGAACACTGAAGCTTTCTTT
CDR3 protein: CASSVGGTPMNTEAFF

D gene: NA
V gene: TRBV4-1
clone size: NA
J gene: TRBJ2-1
CDR3 DNA: TGCGCCAGCAGCCCGACCCTAGCTAGCCCCTACAATGAGCAGTTCTTC
CDR3 protein: CASSPTLASPYNEQFF

D gene: NA
V gene: TRBV5-5
clone size: NA
J gene: TRBJ2-7
CDR3 DNA: TGTGCCAGCAGCTTGTGGCGTGGCGAGCAGTACTTC
CDR3 protein: CASSLWRGEQYF

D gene: NA
V gene: TRBV18
clone size: NA
J gene: TRBJ1-3
CDR3 DNA: TGTGCCAGCTCACCGAAGGCCGACTCTGGAAACACCATATATTTT
CDR3 protein: CASSPKADSGNTIYF

D gene: TRBD1
V gene: TRBV18
clone size: NA
J gene: TRBJ1-1
CDR3 DNA: TGTGCCAGCTCACCAGGACCCCGGACAGGGGGCGCAGGGACTGAAGCTTTCTTT
CDR3 protein: CASSPGPRTGGAGTEAFF

D gene: TRBD1
V gene: TRBV19
clone size: NA
J gene: TRBJ1-2
CDR3 DNA: TGTGCCAGTAGGGTCGGAGGGGGCGATGGCTACACCTTC
CDR3 protein: CASRVGGGDGYTF

D gene: NA
V gene: TRBV5-1
clone size: NA
J gene: TRBJ2-3
CDR3 DNA: TGCGCCAGCAGCTTGGCCAAAGGGGCTGGAACAGATACGCAGTATTTT
CDR3 protein: CASSLAKGAGTDTQYF

D gene: TRBD2
V gene: TRBV15
clone size: NA
J gene: TRBJ2-7
CDR3 DNA: TGTGCCACCAGCCTGCGGACTAGCGGGAGTGGGTACGAGCAGTACTTC
CDR3 protein: CATSLRTSGSGYEQYF

D gene: TRBD2
V gene: TRBV28
clone size: NA
J gene: TRBJ2-7
CDR3 DNA: TGTGCCAGCAGGACTAGCGGGAGGTACGAGCAGTACTTC
CDR3 protein: CASRTSGRYEQYF

D gene: TRBD2
V gene: TRBV5-1
clone size: NA
J gene: TRBJ2-1
CDR3 DNA: TGCGCCAGCAGCTTAGGGACTAACAATGAGCAGTTCTTC
CDR3 protein: CASSLGTNNEQFF

D gene: NA
V gene: TRBV28
clone size: few
J gene: TRBJ1-1
CDR3 DNA: TGTGCCAGCAGTTACGCGAACACTGAAGCTTTCTTT
CDR3 protein: CASSYANTEAFF

D gene: NA
V gene: TRBV2
clone size: once
J gene: TRBJ1-2
CDR3 DNA: TGTGCCAGCAGCAAAGGGTGGGGCGACGGCTACACCTTC
CDR3 protein: CASSKGWGDGYTF

D gene: NA
V gene: TRBV4-1
clone size: NA
J gene: TRBJ2-1
CDR3 DNA: TGCGCCAGCAGCCAACCCTGGACCCCTAATGTGGGGCAGTTCTTC
CDR3 protein: CASSQPWTPNVGQFF

D gene: NA
V gene: TRBV2
clone size: NA
J gene: TRBJ2-3
CDR3 DNA: TGTGCCACCAGACTGGGAGATACGCAGTATTTT
CDR3 protein: CATRLGDTQYF

D gene: TRBD1
V gene: TRBV5-4
clone size: NA
J gene: TRBJ2-3
CDR3 DNA: TGTGCCAGCAGCTTGGCCGGGACAGGGGGTACAGATACGCAGTATTTT
CDR3 protein: CASSLAGTGGTDTQYF

D gene: TRBD2
V gene: TRBV9
clone size: NA
J gene: TRBJ2-1
CDR3 DNA: TGTGCCAGCAGCCCTCGGGGGGGGCCCTCCTACAATGAGCAGTTCTTC
CDR3 protein: CASSPRGGPSYNEQFF

D gene: NA
V gene: TRBV11-2
clone size: NA
J gene: TRBJ1-3
CDR3 DNA: TGTGCCAGCAGCCCGTCGGGGGGGGTTGGAAACACCATATATTTT
CDR3 protein: CASSPSGGVGNTIYF

D gene: NA
V gene: TRBV11-3
clone size: NA
J gene: TRBJ1-5
CDR3 DNA: TGTGCCAGCAGCTTAGATGTAACAGGGCAAAATCAGCCCCAGCATTTT
CDR3 protein: CASSLDVTGQNQPQHF

D gene: NA
V gene: TRBV28
clone size: NA
J gene: TRBJ2-5
CDR3 DNA: TGTGCCAGCAGTTCTTCTAGAGCGGAGACCCAGTACTTC
CDR3 protein: CASSSSRAETQYF

D gene: TRBD2
V gene: TRBV28
clone size: NA
J gene: TRBJ2-1
CDR3 DNA: TGTGCCAGCAGTCCGCCGGGCGGGAGGGCCTACAATGAGCAGTTCTTC
CDR3 protein: CASSPPGGRAYNEQFF

D gene: NA
V gene: TRBV18
clone size: NA
J gene: TRBJ2-1
CDR3 DNA: TGTGCCAGCTCCCTCGGACTGGTTACCTACAATGAGCAGTTCTTC
CDR3 protein: CASSLGLVTYNEQFF

D gene: TRBD1
V gene: TRBV25-1
clone size: NA
J gene: TRBJ1-3
CDR3 DNA: TGTGCCAGCAGTGCCACAGGGGGCTCTGGAAACACCATATATTTT
CDR3 protein: CASSATGGSGNTIYF

D gene: NA
V gene: TRBV10-2
clone size: few
J gene: TRBJ2-5
CDR3 DNA: TGCGCCAGCAGATTGGGGGGAGGAATGACCCAAGAGACCCAGTACTTC
CDR3 protein: CASRLGGGMTQETQYF

D gene: NA
V gene: TRBV6-5
clone size: NA
J gene: TRBJ1-3
CDR3 DNA: TGTGCCAGCAGGGTCGGGGGGGCTGGAAACACCATATATTTT
CDR3 protein: CASRVGGAGNTIYF

D gene: NA
V gene: TRBV7-6
clone size: NA
J gene: TRBJ1-3
CDR3 DNA: TGTGCCAGCAGCGCACAACAGGGACCTGGAAACACCATATATTTT
CDR3 protein: CASSAQQGPGNTIYF

D gene: TRBD1
V gene: TRBV5-1
clone size: NA
J gene: TRBJ2-7
CDR3 DNA: TGCGCCAGCAGCCCCGGGACAGGGTTGGGCGAGCAGTACTTC
CDR3 protein: CASSPGTGLGEQYF

D gene: NA
V gene: TRBV29-1
clone size: NA
J gene: TRBJ2-1
CDR3 DNA: TGCAGCGGAAAGGGTTCCGCGGTAGTGTACAATGAGCAGTTCTTC
CDR3 protein: CSGKGSAVVYNEQFF

D gene: TRBD2
V gene: TRBV11-3
clone size: NA
J gene: TRBJ2-1
CDR3 DNA: TGTGCCACCATGACCCAGCGGGAGGCTTACAATGAGCAGTTCTTC
CDR3 protein: CATMTQREAYNEQFF